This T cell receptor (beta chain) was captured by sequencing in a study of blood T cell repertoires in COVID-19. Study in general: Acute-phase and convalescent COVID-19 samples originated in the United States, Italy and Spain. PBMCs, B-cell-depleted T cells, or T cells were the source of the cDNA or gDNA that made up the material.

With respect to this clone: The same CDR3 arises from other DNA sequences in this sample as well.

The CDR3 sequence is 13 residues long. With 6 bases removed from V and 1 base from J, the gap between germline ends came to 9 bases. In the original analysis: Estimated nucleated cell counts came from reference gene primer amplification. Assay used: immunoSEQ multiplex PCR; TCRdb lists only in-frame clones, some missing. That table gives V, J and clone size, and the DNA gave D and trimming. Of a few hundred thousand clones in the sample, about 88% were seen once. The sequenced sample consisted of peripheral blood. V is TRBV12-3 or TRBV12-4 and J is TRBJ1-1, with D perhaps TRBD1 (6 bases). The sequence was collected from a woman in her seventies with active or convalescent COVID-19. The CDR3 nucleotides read TGTGCCAGCAGCCTAGGGGGGAACACTGAAGCTTTCTTT. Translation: CASSLGGNTEAFF.